This T cell receptor beta chain was identified in a study of CD8 T cells in ankylosing spondylitis. Whole-study results and caveats: For ankylosing spondylitis blood, a TCR beta motif of seven to nine highly homologous variants appeared characteristic.

To note about this clonotype: Its antigen is unknown. Germline is not matched at one junction end, which may reflect a read error.

TCRdb re-called the 5' RACE reads with MiXCR, one entry per CDR3 protein. Of over 600,000 distinct CDR3 sequences listed, 15% to 20% are singletons. Per germline, CDR1 SGHVS and CDR2 FNYEAQ. The CDR3 is 13 amino acids. This chain uses TRBV7-6 with TRBJ2-1; 8 positions match TRBD2. Sample: blood, either unsorted or a sorted T cell fraction (not recorded which). The receptor's source is a male donor with ankylosing spondylitis. DNA for the CDR3: TGTGCCACCAGCTTAGCGGGGCGCGGGGAGCAGTTCTTC. Translation gives CATSLAGRGEQFF.